This entry concerns a single T cell receptor (beta chain). These data come from a study of blood T cell repertoires in COVID-19. Whole-study context: Donors in the United States, Italy and Spain gave samples during acute or convalescent COVID-19. T cells, B-cell-depleted T cells, or PBMCs provided the cDNA or gDNA that served as material.

Clones were sequenced by immunoSEQ multiplex PCR, and TCRdb holds only the in-frame ones, with some missing. In the table there are roughly 200,000 clones, about nine tenths of which are singletons. Cohorts were assigned according to the clinical history that participants reported. Specimen: PBMCs or T cells enriched from blood (not recorded which). The sequence derives from a man aged 25-45 years in a cohort exposed to, infected with or recovered from COVID-19 (not recorded which).

The CDR3 sequence: CSVGLGGGELFF. CDR3 coding DNA: TGCAGCGTTGGACTCGGCGGCGGGGAGCTGTTTTTT. The V gene is TRBV29-1, the J gene TRBJ2-2, with unresolved D. V was clipped by 4 bases and J by 7 bases, with 10 bases between them. The CDR3 covers 12 residues. In germline, CDR1 is SQVTM, CDR2 ANQGSEA.